This record covers a single T cell receptor (beta chain). The data belong to a study of blood T cell repertoires in COVID-19. The CDR3 runs 15 residues. Germline V lookup: CDR1 SGHTA, CDR2 FQGNSA. Losses at the gene ends were 5 bases for V and 2 bases for J; bases not matched to a gene: 8. TCRdb's copy holds only in-frame clones and misses some; the assay was immunoSEQ multiplex PCR. The table lists about 400,000 clones, over 85% of them singletons, with 1.7% in the top ten. This chain links TRBV7-2 with TRBJ2-7; 8 nucleotides align to TRBD1. This receptor was taken from a woman aged 25 to 39 who had recovered from COVID-19. The sequenced material came from PBMCs or T cells enriched from blood (not recorded which). The CDR3, as DNA: TGTGCCAGCAGCCCCCGGGACAGGATGACCTACGAGCAGTACTTC. Residues: CASSPRDRMTYEQYF.